Listed below are T cell receptor beta chains from one sample, sequenced in a study of T cell clones after liver transplantation. TCRdb's table, derived via immunoSEQ multiplex PCR, lists solely in-frame clones and lacks some. The profile shows around 78,000 clones, 70% to 90% of them singletons. The material was CD4+ T cells from blood, obtained at the 22-month timepoint. Every receptor here comes from a human patient who received a liver transplant. Some of the T cells might come from the graft donor. Both conserved end residues are part of each CDR3. The order of the fields is V gene, J gene, CDR3 protein.

TRBV2	TRBJ1-2	CASTPGAIGGYTF
TRBV9	TRBJ2-1	CASSVVYGEGEQFF
TRBV5-6	TRBJ2-2	CASSLDLGTGGELFF
TRBV7-3	TRBJ2-6	CASSLQGPGANVLTF
TRBV9	TRBJ2-7	CASSADSYEQYF
TRBV30	TRBJ1-5	CAWSQAPGGGSNQPQHF
TRBV28	TRBJ2-1	CASSFGLSDNEQFF
TRBV2	TRBJ2-3	CASSEPQGITDTQYF
TRBV29-1	TRBJ2-5	CSLGSRETQYF
TRBV18	TRBJ2-7	CASSRDRGHHYEQYF